The 24 T cell receptor beta chains below come from one sample, sequenced in a study of blood T cells in healthy people across ages. Combining a sample-barcoded 5' primer with a J-beta primer mix, a second PCR ran for roughly 7 to 12 cycles. A single record per CDR3 protein comes from TCRdb applying MiXCR to the 5' RACE reads. The sample has 1,300,000 or so distinct CDR3 sequences, approximately 59% seen once. Specimen: blood. Source of these receptors: a young man in good health.

As DNA, the CDR3 is TGTGCCAGCAGCCATGCTCCGGGACTAGCGAACAATGAGCAGTTCTTC. Encoded protein: CASSHAPGLANNEQFF. The chain combines TRBV3-1 with TRBJ2-1; TRBD2 matches 10 bases. J gave up 5 bases and V 3 bases, and 7 bases lay outside the gene matches. The CDR3 is 16 amino acids. The V gene's germline CDR1 is LGHDT and CDR2 YNNKEL (reference sequence).

CDR3 protein: CASSIRGRGNQPQHF. The CDR3 DNA is TGTGCCAGCAGTATCAGGGGCAGGGGCAATCAGCCCCAGCATTTT. V is TRBV12-3 or TRBV12-4 and J is TRBJ1-5, with D tentatively TRBD1 (6 bases). V was trimmed by 5 bases and J by 2 bases, leaving 13 bases between them. The CDR3 consists of 15 residues.

This clonotype occurred a few times. J is TRBJ2-6 and V is TRBV11-2; D is tentatively TRBD1 or TRBD2 (5 bases each). Germline CDR1 is SGHAT and CDR2 is FQNNGV. This CDR3 is built from 16 residues. Trimming shortened V by 5 bases and J by 3 bases, and 14 bases separated the two germline ends. CDR3 protein: CASSPKGRLGANVLTF. CDR3 coding DNA: TGTGCCAGCAGCCCAAAGGGACGTCTTGGGGCCAACGTCCTGACTTTC.

This chain uses TRBV5-1 with TRBJ2-1; no firm D call. Germline CDR1 is SGHRS and CDR2 is YFSETQ. Trimming removed 4 bases at V and 6 bases at J, with 11 bases between. This CDR3 spans 13 amino acids. The CDR3 nucleotides read TGCGCCAGCAGCCCTCCTCCGGCCAATGAGCAGTTCTTC. It yields the protein CASSPPPANEQFF.

V usage is TRBV12-3 or TRBV12-4 and J usage is TRBJ2-1; the D gene is possibly TRBD1 (5 bases). The CDR3 runs 13 residues. The ends were cut back, 7 bases at V and 4 bases at J, with 11 bases in the middle. The CDR3 region has the DNA TGTGCCAGCACCAGGGCTTCTTACAATGAGCAGTTCTTC. This encodes CASTRASYNEQFF.

The chain combines TRBV29-1 with TRBJ1-1; D not certain. The V end was cut by 7 bases, the J end by 1 base, with 13 bases between. The CDR3 runs to 13 residues. The V gene's germline CDR1 is SQVTM and CDR2 ANQGSEA. CDR3 sequence reads: CSGLKYGNTEAFF. In nucleotides, the CDR3 is TGCAGCGGACTAAAGTATGGGAACACTGAAGCTTTCTTT.

This clonotype was counted between two and nine times. The chain uses TRBV25-1 and TRBJ1-2; D call uncertain. The V gene's germline CDR1 is MGHDK and CDR2 SYGVNS. Trimming cost V 4 bases and J 4 bases, with 7 bases left between them. This CDR3 is 12 amino acids long. The CDR3 loop reads CASSVQAYGYTF. The CDR3 region has the DNA TGTGCCAGCAGTGTCCAGGCCTATGGCTACACCTTC.

This clonotype appeared a single time. The V and J genes are TRBV20-1 and TRBJ1-5, with a possible D match to TRBD1 (5 bases). The length of the CDR3 is 17 residues. With 4 bases removed from V and 0 bases from J, the gap between germline ends came to 19 bases. CDR1 is DFQATT and CDR2 is SNEGSKA in the germline V gene (reference sequence). The CDR3 spells CSANLRWGENSNQPQHF. The DNA for the CDR3 is TGCAGTGCTAATCTTAGGTGGGGCGAAAATAGCAATCAGCCCCAGCATTTT.

This clonotype was counted a few times. The chain uses TRBV4-1 and TRBJ2-1; TRBD2 matches at 8 bases. V lost 1 base, J lost 1 base, and 6 bases stayed unmatched. From germline, CDR1 is MGHRA and CDR2 YSYEKL. The CDR3 runs to 17 residues. The CDR3 loop is CASSQAIRLASYNEQFF. As DNA, the CDR3 is TGCGCCAGCAGCCAAGCTATTAGACTAGCGTCCTACAATGAGCAGTTCTTC.

This chain uses TRBV28 with TRBJ1-2; the D gene is possibly TRBD1 (5 bases). This CDR3 comprises 14 residues. V was trimmed by 8 bases and J by 8 bases, leaving 21 bases between them. Germline CDR1 is MDHEN and CDR2 is SYDVKM. This CDR3 reads CASFRGSAIGGYTF. In nucleotides, the CDR3 is TGTGCCAGCTTTCGGGGCTCCGCTATCGGGGGCTACACCTTC.

In this sample, this clonotype turned up many times. Compared with germline, one end of the junction differs, possibly owing to a read error. The chain combines TRBV4-3 with TRBJ2-7, with 9 bases aligning to TRBD1. Germline lookup yields CDR1 LGHNA and CDR2 YSLEER. The CDR3 contains 15 residues. The CDR3 loop reads CASSQDRGGSYEQYF. CDR3 coding DNA: TGTGCCAGCAGCCAGGACAGGGGAGGGTCCTACGAGCAGTACTTC.

This chain uses TRBV10-1 with TRBJ2-3; 10 bases are a match to TRBD2. The CDR3 totals 16 residues. Germline CDR1 reads WNHNN; CDR2 reads SYGVQD (reference sequence). V lost 2 bases and J lost 3; bases outside the gene matches: 5. CDR3 sequence (DNA): TGCGCCAGCAGTGAGGTGGGGACTAGCGTAACAGATACGCAGTATTTT. It translates to CASSEVGTSVTDTQYF.

CDR3 nucleotide sequence: TGTGCCAGCAGTAAGGGGGATGACAATGAGCAGTTCTTC. Protein sequence: CASSKGDDNEQFF. The J gene is TRBJ2-1, the V gene TRBV6-5; TRBD1 might be the D (6 bases). CDR1 MNHEY and CDR2 SVGAGI come from the germline V gene. V was trimmed by 5 bases and J by 5 bases, leaving 10 bases between them. The CDR3 sequence is 13 residues long.

This clonotype was found once. The chain couples TRBV15 to TRBJ2-3; D gene uncertain. Germline values: CDR1 LNHNV, CDR2 YYDKDF (reference sequence). The CDR3 length is 14 residues. Deletions cut 7 bases from V and 6 bases from J, with 17 bases between. The CDR3 coding sequence is TGTGCCACCACCAAGCTCGAGACTCCGGATACGCAGTATTTT. This codes for CATTKLETPDTQYF.

V gene TRBV29-1 combines with J gene TRBJ1-1; D is uncertain. V dropped 5 bases and J dropped 0 bases, with 10 bases sitting between them. CDR1 and CDR2 from the germline V gene are SQVTM and ANQGSEA. The length of the CDR3 is 13 residues. CDR3 amino acids: CSVSHGMNTEAFF. In nucleotides, the CDR3 is TGCAGCGTTTCCCACGGGATGAACACTGAAGCTTTCTTT.

The V gene is TRBV7-8, the J gene TRBJ2-3; D is uncertain. Trimming left V 0 bases short and J 1 base short, with 11 bases between. Per germline, CDR1 SGHVS and CDR2 FQNEAQ. The CDR3 covers 16 residues. In DNA form, the CDR3 reads TGTGCCAGCAGCTTAGCTTCGGCCCTAGGCACAGATACGCAGTATTTT. Protein: CASSLASALGTDTQYF.

This clonotype has only a few counts. The J gene is TRBJ1-2, the V gene TRBV6-5; 11 bases fit TRBD1. This CDR3 contains 17 residues. CDR1 and CDR2 from the germline V gene are MNHEY and SVGAGI. Losses at the gene ends were 2 bases for V and 2 bases for J; bases not matched to a gene: 7. For the CDR3, the DNA is TGTGCCAGCAGTTACAATGGACAGGGGGCGTCAAACTATGGCTACACCTTC. This sequence encodes CASSYNGQGASNYGYTF.

This clonotype was found once. The chain uses TRBV20-1 and TRBJ1-4, with no clear D. Germline loops: CDR1 DFQATT, CDR2 SNEGSKA (reference sequence). The V end lost 7 bases, the J end lost 7 bases, and 19 bases lay between the germline ends. The length of the CDR3 is 14 residues. The chain's CDR3 is CSGAPRSLGEKLFF. The CDR3 DNA reads as TGCAGTGGTGCACCACGGTCCTTGGGTGAAAAACTGTTTTTT.

The chain links TRBV11-2 to TRBJ1-1; D is ambiguous. The CDR3 totals 12 residues. From germline, CDR1 is SGHAT and CDR2 FQNNGV. V was clipped by 4 bases and J by 10 bases, with 13 bases between them. This CDR3 reads CASSSLPEPAFF. The CDR3 nucleotides are TGTGCCAGCAGCTCCCTTCCCGAGCCAGCTTTCTTT.

V usage is TRBV6-6 and J usage is TRBJ2-1; 12 nucleotides agree with TRBD2. The length of the CDR3 is 16 residues. Trimming cost V 7 bases and J 4 bases; bases outside gene matches: 8. Germline lookup yields CDR1 MNHNY and CDR2 SVGAGI (reference sequence). CDR3 DNA: TGTGCCAGCAAACTAGCGGGAGGCCAACTATACAATGAGCAGTTCTTC. This gives the protein CASKLAGGQLYNEQFF.

The chain recombines TRBV6-5 with TRBJ2-1, with 7 bases identical to TRBD1. Germline trimming cut 8 bases from V and 4 bases from J; bases unmatched to any gene: 8. This CDR3 is 14 amino acids long. In germline, CDR1 is MNHEY, CDR2 SVGAGI. The CDR3 DNA follows: TGTGCCAGCGGCGACAGGGAGACATACAATGAGCAGTTCTTC. Its protein is CASGDRETYNEQFF.

V and J are TRBV7-2 and TRBJ2-1; D is undetermined. Germline assignment: CDR1 SGHTA and CDR2 FQGNSA. This CDR3 spans 12 amino acids. V was trimmed by 5 bases and J by 12 bases, leaving 14 bases between them. The CDR3 DNA follows: TGTGCCAGCAGCCCGACAAATTCCTGGCAGTTCTTC. Its protein product is CASSPTNSWQFF.

The rearrangement joins TRBV2 to TRBJ2-7; tentative D call: TRBD1 (6 bases). This CDR3 contains 13 residues. The germline V gene has CDR1 SNHLY and CDR2 FYNNEI. The V and J ends lost 9 bases and 0 bases respectively, with 12 bases between them. CDR3 in DNA: TGTGCCAGTCGACAGGATACCTCCTACGAGCAGTACTTC. Translation: CASRQDTSYEQYF.

This clonotype was detected ten times or more. This chain links TRBV2 with TRBJ2-7, with no clear D. CDR1 is SNHLY and CDR2 is FYNNEI in the germline V gene. The CDR3 totals 13 residues. The V and J ends lost 1 base and 12 bases respectively, with 16 bases between them. CDR3 in amino acids: CASSEGSNPRVYF. DNA for the CDR3: TGTGCCAGCAGTGAAGGGTCCAACCCTCGGGTGTACTTC.